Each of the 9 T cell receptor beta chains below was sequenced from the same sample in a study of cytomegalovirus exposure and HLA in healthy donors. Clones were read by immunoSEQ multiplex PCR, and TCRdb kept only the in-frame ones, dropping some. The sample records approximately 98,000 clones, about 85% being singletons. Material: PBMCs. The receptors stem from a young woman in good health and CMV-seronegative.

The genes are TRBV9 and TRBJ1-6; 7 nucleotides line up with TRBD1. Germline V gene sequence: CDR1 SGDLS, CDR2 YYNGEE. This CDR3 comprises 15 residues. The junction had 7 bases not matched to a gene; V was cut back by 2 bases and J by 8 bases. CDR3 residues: CASSVDEGADSPLHF. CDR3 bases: TGTGCCAGCAGCGTGGATGAGGGGGCGGATTCACCCCTCCACTTT.

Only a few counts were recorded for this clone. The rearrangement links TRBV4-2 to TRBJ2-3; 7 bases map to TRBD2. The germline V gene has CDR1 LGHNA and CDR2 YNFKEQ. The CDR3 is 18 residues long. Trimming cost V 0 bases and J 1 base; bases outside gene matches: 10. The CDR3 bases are TGTGCCAGCAGCCAAGAAAGATCGAGCGGGGCGGGCACAGATACGCAGTATTTT. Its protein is CASSQERSSGAGTDTQYF.

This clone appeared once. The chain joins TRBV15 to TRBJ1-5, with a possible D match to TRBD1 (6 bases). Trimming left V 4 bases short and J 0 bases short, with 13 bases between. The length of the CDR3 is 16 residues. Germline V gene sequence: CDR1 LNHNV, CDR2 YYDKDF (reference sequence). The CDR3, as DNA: TGTGCCACCAGCACGTACAGGGTGTATAGCAATCAGCCCCAGCATTTT. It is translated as CATSTYRVYSNQPQHF.

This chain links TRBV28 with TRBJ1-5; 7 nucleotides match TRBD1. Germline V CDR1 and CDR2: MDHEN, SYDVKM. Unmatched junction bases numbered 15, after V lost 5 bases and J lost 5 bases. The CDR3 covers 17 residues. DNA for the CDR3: TGTGCCAGCAGTACGACACGACAGGGACCCCGCCATCAGCCCCAGCATTTT. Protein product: CASSTTRQGPRHQPQHF.

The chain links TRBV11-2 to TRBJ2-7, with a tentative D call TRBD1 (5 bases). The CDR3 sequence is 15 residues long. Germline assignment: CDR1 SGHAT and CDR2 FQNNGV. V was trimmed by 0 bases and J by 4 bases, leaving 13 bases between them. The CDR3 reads CASSLDRASLYEQYF. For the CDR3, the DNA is TGTGCCAGCAGCTTAGACAGGGCGAGTTTGTACGAGCAGTACTTC. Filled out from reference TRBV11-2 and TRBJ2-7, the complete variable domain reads EAGVAQSPRYKIIEKRQSVAFWCNPISGHATLYWYQQILGQGPKLLIQFQNNGVVDDSQLPKDRFSAERLKGVDSTLKIQPAKLEDSAVYLCASSLDRASLYEQYFGPGTRLTVT.

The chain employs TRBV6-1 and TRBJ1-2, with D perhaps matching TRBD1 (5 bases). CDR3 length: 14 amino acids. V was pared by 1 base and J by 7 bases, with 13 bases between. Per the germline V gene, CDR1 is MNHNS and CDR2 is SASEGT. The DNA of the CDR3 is TGTGCCAGCAGTGAAGAGACAGCGAGGATTGGCTACACCTTC. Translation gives CASSEETARIGYTF.

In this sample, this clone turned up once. The CDR3 reads CASSSGQTVTLGNEQFF. CDR3 bases: TGCGCCAGCAGCAGCGGACAGACAGTGACCTTGGGGAATGAGCAGTTCTTC. J is TRBJ2-1 and V is TRBV5-1, with D possibly TRBD1 on 6 matching bases. V dropped 4 bases and J dropped 7 bases, with 24 bases sitting between them. The V gene's germline CDR1 is SGHRS and CDR2 YFSETQ. This CDR3 has 17 residues.

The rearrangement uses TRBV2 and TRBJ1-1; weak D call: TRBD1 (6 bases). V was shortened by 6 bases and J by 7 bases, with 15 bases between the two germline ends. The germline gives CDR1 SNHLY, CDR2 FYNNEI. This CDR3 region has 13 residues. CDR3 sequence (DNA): TGTGCCAGCAGACGCACAGGGTACGGTGAAGCTTTCTTT. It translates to CASRRTGYGEAFF.

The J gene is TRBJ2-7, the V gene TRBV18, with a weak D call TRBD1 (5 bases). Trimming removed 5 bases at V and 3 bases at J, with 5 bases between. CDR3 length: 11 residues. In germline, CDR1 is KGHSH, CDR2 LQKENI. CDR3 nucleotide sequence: TGTGCCAGCTCAACAGGCTACGAGCAGTACTTC. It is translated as CASSTGYEQYF.